In this sample, the clone carrying this T cell receptor (beta chain) turned up a few times. The antigen is not known. The V end was cut by 1 base, the J end by 0 bases, with 21 bases between. Germline-derived CDR1 and CDR2 are LGHNA and YSLEER. The CDR3 runs 20 residues. The sequenced template was cDNA made from the entire isolated RNA. The data were produced by immunoSEQ multiplex PCR, yet TCRdb's version contains in-frame clones alone and is incomplete. The repertoire has 130,000 or so clones, approximately 15% of them found once; the top ten carry around 2.5%. This record comes from a study of beta chain features in type 1 diabetes. Study-wide points: PCR may have favored shorter templates equally in patients and controls. Type 1 diabetes patients had TCRB CDR3s that were shorter (moderately but significantly so) in all four CD4+ subsets.

The sequencing input was central memory CD4+ T cells from blood. This TCR came from a man aged 18 to 30 with type 1 diabetes. V usage is TRBV4-3 and J usage is TRBJ2-2; no definite D call. The CDR3 loop reads CASSQVKFFAGDPNTGELFF. CDR3 DNA: TGCGCCAGCAGCCAAGTAAAATTCTTCGCCGGCGACCCGAACACCGGGGAGCTGTTTTTT.